The following is a TCR beta chain sequence with its context. Its specificity is unknown. CDR3 length equals 13 residues. Germline V gene sequence: CDR1 MNHEY, CDR2 SVGAGI. V was pared by 5 bases and J by 2 bases, with 10 bases between. The data stem from a study of blood T cells in healthy people across ages. Overall study findings and caveats: The recorded TCR beta diversity per million T cells decreased in a roughly linear manner with age.

Next came a second PCR, run for roughly 6 to 11 cycles, which used a sample-barcoded 5' primer along with a J-beta primer mix. Each of the samples gave a minimum of 2.5 million paired-end reads that contained CDR3. TCRdb re-analysed the 5' RACE reads in MiXCR, keeping a single row per CDR3 protein. The data show 540,000 or so distinct CDR3 sequences, 24% seen once. This same sample was also part of a study on T cells of mothers and their children. That source reports: Compared with unrelated pairs, related mother-child pairs had slightly higher, non-significant overlap.

The chain links TRBV6-5 to TRBJ2-7; D is undetermined. Sequenced material: blood. This receptor was obtained from a boy aged 10-17 years in good health. The CDR3: CASSPNGPYEQYF. CDR3 DNA: TGTGCCAGCAGTCCAAATGGGCCCTACGAGCAGTACTTC.